The 20 T cell receptor beta chains below were found in one sample sequenced in a study of early T cells in non-severe SARS-CoV-2 infection. A single record per CDR3 protein comes from TCRdb applying MiXCR to the 5' RACE reads. The sample has 40,000 or so distinct CDR3 sequences; 7.9% are singletons. The material sequenced was whole blood, taken at baseline. These receptors were collected from an adult who was a healthcare worker with PCR-confirmed SARS-CoV-2 infection or an uninfected control (not recorded which).

This clonotype was detected ten times or more. J is TRBJ1-5 and V is TRBV5-6; possible D gene TRBD1, 6 bases. Per germline, CDR1 SGHDT and CDR2 YYEEEE. The CDR3 totals 16 residues. The ends were cut back, 5 bases at V and 4 bases at J, with 19 bases in the middle. CDR3 nucleotide sequence: TGTGCCAGCAGTATCTATCGGACAGCCCAAAATCAGCCCCAGCATTTT. It specifies CASSIYRTAQNQPQHF. The variable domain in full, with the rest retrieved from reference TRBV5-6 and TRBJ1-5, is DAGVTQSPTHLIKTRGQQVTLRCSPKSGHDTVSWYQQALGQGPQFIFQYYEEEERQRGNFPDRFSGHQFPNYSSELNVNALLLGDSALYLCASSIYRTAQNQPQHFGDGTRLSIL.

This clonotype showed up just a few times. V and J are TRBV30 and TRBJ2-2; D is possibly TRBD2 (5 bases). CDR1 is GTSNPN, CDR2 SVGIG, per germline (reference sequence). Deletions cut 0 bases from V and 4 bases from J, with 6 bases between. The CDR3 contains 13 residues. The chain's CDR3 is CAWSVTSTGELFF. The CDR3 bases are TGTGCCTGGAGTGTTACTAGCACCGGGGAGCTGTTTTTT.

The CDR3 protein is CASSSGLENRYEQYF. The CDR3, as DNA: TGCGCCAGCAGCTCCGGACTGGAAAACCGCTACGAGCAGTACTTC. This rearrangement joins TRBV5-1 to TRBJ2-7; D is perhaps TRBD2 (5 bases). This CDR3 comprises 15 residues. The V end was cut by 3 bases, the J end by 3 bases, with 16 bases between. CDR1 is SGHRS, CDR2 YFSETQ, per germline.

This clonotype was seen ten or more times. V and J are TRBV6-6 and TRBJ2-7; 7 nucleotides match TRBD2. The CDR3 runs 14 residues. Looked up from germline, CDR1 is MNHNY and CDR2 is SVGAGI (reference sequence). V gave up 7 bases and J gave up 2 bases; unmatched junction bases: 8. The CDR3 nucleotides read TGTGCCAGCACCTTAGGGGCGGGGGCCTACGAGCAGTACTTC. Its translation: CASTLGAGAYEQYF.

About this clonotype itself: This may be a read error: a much more frequent sequence differs by one nucleotide. The gene calls are TRBV12-3 or TRBV12-4 and TRBJ2-5; the D gene is possibly TRBD2 (6 bases). Trimming left V 3 bases short and J 5 bases short, with 16 bases between. The CDR3 runs 15 residues. Written as DNA, the CDR3 is TGTGCCAGCAGTTTTTTGGCTAGCGTGGAGGAGACCCAGTACTTC. As protein: CASSFLASVEETQYF.

The table lists this clonotype with a few counts. The V call is TRBV5-1, the J call TRBJ1-4, with 7 bases identical to TRBD1. The germline V gene has CDR1 SGHRS and CDR2 YFSETQ. Unmatched junction bases numbered 7, after V lost 2 bases and J lost 0 bases. The CDR3 spans 17 residues. The CDR3 is CASSLYGQAPTNEKLFF. In DNA form, the CDR3 reads TGCGCCAGCAGCTTATACGGACAGGCGCCAACTAATGAAAAACTGTTTTTT.

The chain couples TRBV20-1 to TRBJ1-1; D not certain. CDR1 DFQATT and CDR2 SNEGSKA come from the germline V gene (reference sequence). CDR3 size: 15 residues. V was shortened by 0 bases and J by 2 bases, with 13 bases between the two germline ends. The CDR3 nucleotides are TGCAGTGCTAGAGAAGGGATGATAGTCAACACTGAAGCTTTCTTT. Amino acid sequence: CSAREGMIVNTEAFF.

The chain uses TRBV18 and TRBJ2-1; D unresolved. This CDR3 has 13 residues. Germline V lookup: CDR1 KGHSH, CDR2 LQKENI. With 0 bases removed from V and 7 bases from J, the gap between germline ends came to 7 bases. CDR3 nucleotide sequence: TGTGCCAGCTCACCACCTGCAGAGAATGAGCAGTTCTTC. Translating it yields CASSPPAENEQFF. Full variable domain (rest looked up from reference TRBV18 and TRBJ2-1): NAGVMQNPRHLVRRRGQEARLRCSPMKGHSHVYWYRQLPEEGLKFMVYLQKENIIDESGMPKERFSAEFPKEGPSILRIQQVVRGDSAAYFCASSPPAENEQFFGPGTRLTVL.

This clonotype appeared a few times. The rearrangement links TRBV30 to TRBJ2-1, with 8 positions matching TRBD1. V was pared by 7 bases and J by 4 bases, with 6 bases of the junction left unmatched. Germline CDR1 and CDR2: GTSNPN and SVGIG (reference sequence). This CDR3 comprises 13 residues. CDR3 nucleotides: TGTGCCTCTCGACAGGGGTCGTACAATGAGCAGTTCTTC. Translating gives CASRQGSYNEQFF.

This chain connects TRBV7-2 to TRBJ1-5, with D tentatively TRBD1 (6 bases). The germline gives CDR1 SGHTA, CDR2 FQGNSA. Trimming removed 6 bases from V and 7 bases from J, with 13 bases in between. This CDR3 contains 13 residues. CDR3 nucleotides: TGTGCCAGCAGTCAGGGGCCTAACCAGCCCCAGCATTTT. This sequence encodes CASSQGPNQPQHF.

The sample holds a few counts of this clonotype. This chain links TRBV6-4 with TRBJ2-3; 11 bases fit TRBD2. This CDR3 region has 15 residues. V dropped 5 bases and J dropped 4; count of bases not matched to a gene: 5. The germline V gene encodes CDR1 MRHNA and CDR2 SNTAGT. CDR3 coding DNA: TGTGCCAGCAGTTACACTAGCGGGGGAGCAGATACGCAGTATTTT. Translation gives CASSYTSGGADTQYF.

The chain uses TRBV5-1 and TRBJ2-2; no firm D call. The germline V gene encodes CDR1 SGHRS and CDR2 YFSETQ. This CDR3 is 14 amino acids long. The V end lost 0 bases, the J end lost 3 bases, and 6 bases lay between the germline ends. CDR3 in amino acids: CASSLVPDTGELFF. CDR3 DNA: TGCGCCAGCAGCTTGGTTCCCGACACCGGGGAGCTGTTTTTT.

V usage is TRBV18 and J usage is TRBJ2-7; perhaps TRBD2 as D (5 bases). V gave up 0 bases and J gave up 4 bases, with 7 bases separating them. The CDR3 runs to 13 residues. The germline CDR1 and CDR2 sequences are KGHSH and LQKENI. The CDR3 loop reads CASSPPTGYEQYF. CDR3 coding DNA: TGTGCCAGCTCACCACCTACGGGATACGAGCAGTACTTC.

The chain couples TRBV6-5 to TRBJ2-5, with D tentatively TRBD1 (5 bases). Germline lookup yields CDR1 MNHEY and CDR2 SVGAGI. The V gene lost 7 bases and the J gene lost 0 bases, with 9 bases spanning the gap. CDR3 length equals 13 residues. DNA of the CDR3: TGTGCCAGCACCAAGACAGACCAAGAGACCCAGTACTTC. Protein product: CASTKTDQETQYF.

The table lists this clonotype with a few counts. The chain has TRBV2 and TRBJ2-7; 7 nucleotides line up with TRBD1. Per the germline V gene, CDR1 is SNHLY and CDR2 is FYNNEI. This CDR3 comprises 13 residues. V gave up 0 bases and J gave up 12 bases; unmatched junction bases: 8. CDR3 protein: CASSEATRQGAYF. As DNA, the CDR3 is TGTGCCAGCAGTGAAGCAACCCGACAGGGTGCGTACTTC.

This clonotype has at least ten counts. This chain joins TRBV9 and TRBJ2-1; TRBD2 is a possible D gene (6 bases). Germline CDR1 is SGDLS and CDR2 is YYNGEE. The CDR3 has 13 amino acids. The V gene lost 3 bases and the J gene lost 6 bases, with 10 bases spanning the gap. Here the CDR3 reads CASSARDRNEQFF. The CDR3 DNA reads as TGTGCCAGCAGCGCGCGGGACCGCAATGAGCAGTTCTTC. The whole variable domain, remainder taken from reference TRBV9 and TRBJ2-1, is DSGVTQTPKHLITATGQRVTLRCSPRSGDLSVYWYQQSLDQGLQFLIQYYNGEERAKGNILERFSAQQFPDLHSELNLSSLELGDSALYFCASSARDRNEQFFGPGTRLTVL.

This clonotype is deemed medium-sized. The J gene is TRBJ2-7, the V gene TRBV15; no definite D call. This CDR3 region has 13 residues. V lost 5 bases, J lost 6 bases, and 14 bases lay in between. Germline CDR1 is LNHNV and CDR2 is YYDKDF (reference sequence). This CDR3 reads CATSLTRLGEQYF. The CDR3 bases are TGTGCCACCAGCTTAACGAGGTTGGGCGAGCAGTACTTC. Full variable domain (missing parts from reference TRBV15 and TRBJ2-7): DAMVIQNPRYQVTQFGKPVTLSCSQTLNHNVMYWYQQKSSQAPKLLFHYYDKDFNNEADTPDNFQSRRPNTSFCFLDIRSPGLGDTAMYLCATSLTRLGEQYFGPGTRLTVT.

Many counts were recorded for this clonotype. This chain links TRBV29-1 with TRBJ1-5, with 11 bases identical to TRBD1. Germline loops: CDR1 SQVTM, CDR2 ANQGSEA. The CDR3 is made up of 15 amino acids. J gave up 4 bases and V 4 bases, and 6 bases lay outside the gene matches. The DNA of the CDR3 is TGCAGCGTTGTACCCGGGACAGGGGGGAATCAGCCCCAGCATTTT. It yields the protein CSVVPGTGGNQPQHF. Based on the CDR3 plus reference TRBV29-1 and TRBJ1-5, the full variable domain is SAVISQKPSRDICQRGTSLTIQCQVDSQVTMMFWYRQQPGQSLTLIATANQGSEATYESGFVIDKFPISRPNLTFSTLTVSNMSPEDSSIYLCSVVPGTGGNQPQHFGDGTRLSIL.

J is TRBJ2-2 and V is TRBV18, with a tentative D call TRBD1 (6 bases). V lost 3 bases and J 1 base, leaving 9 bases between the germline ends. The germline CDR1 and CDR2 sequences are KGHSH and LQKENI. CDR3 length: 15 residues. CDR3: CASSPRGQNTGELFF. In DNA, the CDR3 is TGTGCCAGCTCACCGAGGGGACAGAACACCGGGGAGCTGTTTTTT.

The rearrangement uses TRBV10-1 and TRBJ2-1, with a tentative D call TRBD2 (5 bases). The CDR3 is 14 amino acids. Trimming left V 0 bases short and J 8 bases short, with 11 bases between. CDR1 is WNHNN, CDR2 SYGVQD, per germline (reference sequence). Here the CDR3 reads CASSESFGNHEQFF. The CDR3 nucleotides read TGCGCCAGCAGTGAGTCTTTCGGGAACCATGAGCAGTTCTTC.